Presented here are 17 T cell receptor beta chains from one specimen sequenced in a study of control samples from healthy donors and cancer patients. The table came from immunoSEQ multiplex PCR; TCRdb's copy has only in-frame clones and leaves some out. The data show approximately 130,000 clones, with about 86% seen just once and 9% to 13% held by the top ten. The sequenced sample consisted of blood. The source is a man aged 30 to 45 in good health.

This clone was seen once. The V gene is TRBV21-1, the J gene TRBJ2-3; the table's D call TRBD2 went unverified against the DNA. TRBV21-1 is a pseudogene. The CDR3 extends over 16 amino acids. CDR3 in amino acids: CASSSPRAGEGDTQYF. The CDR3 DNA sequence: TGTGCCAGCAGCAGCCCCCGAGCGGGGGAGGGAGATACGCAGTATTTT.

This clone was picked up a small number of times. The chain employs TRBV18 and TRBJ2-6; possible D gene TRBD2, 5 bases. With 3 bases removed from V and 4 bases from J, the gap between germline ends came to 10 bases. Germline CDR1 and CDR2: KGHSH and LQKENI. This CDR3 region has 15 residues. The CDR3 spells CASSPERTGANVLTF. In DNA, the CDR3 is TGTGCCAGCTCACCGGAGCGGACCGGGGCCAACGTCCTGACTTTC.

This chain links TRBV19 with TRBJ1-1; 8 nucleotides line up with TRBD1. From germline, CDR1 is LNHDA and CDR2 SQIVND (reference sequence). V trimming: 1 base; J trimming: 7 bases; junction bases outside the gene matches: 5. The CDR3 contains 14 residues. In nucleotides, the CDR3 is TGTGCCAGTAGTATAGGGGGGACAGGCGGTGAAGCTTTCTTT. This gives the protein CASSIGGTGGEAFF.

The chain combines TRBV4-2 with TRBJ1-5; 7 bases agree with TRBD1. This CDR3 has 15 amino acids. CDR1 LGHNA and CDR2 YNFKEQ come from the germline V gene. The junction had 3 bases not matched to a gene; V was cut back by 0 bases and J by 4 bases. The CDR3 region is CASSQDWDSNQPQHF. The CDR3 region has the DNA TGTGCCAGCAGCCAAGATTGGGACAGTAATCAGCCCCAGCATTTT.

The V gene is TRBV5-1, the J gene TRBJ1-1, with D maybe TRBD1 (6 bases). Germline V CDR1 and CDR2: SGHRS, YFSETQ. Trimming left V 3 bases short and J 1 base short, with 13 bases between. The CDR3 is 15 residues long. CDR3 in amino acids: CASSWGASQNTEAFF. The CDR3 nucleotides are TGCGCCAGCAGCTGGGGGGCCAGCCAGAACACTGAAGCTTTCTTT.

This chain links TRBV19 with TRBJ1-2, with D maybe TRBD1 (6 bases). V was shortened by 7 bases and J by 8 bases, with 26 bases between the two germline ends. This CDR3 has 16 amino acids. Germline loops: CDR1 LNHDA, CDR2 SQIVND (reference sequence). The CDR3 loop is CASTHGPLQGIRGYTF. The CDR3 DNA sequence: TGTGCCAGTACCCACGGGCCATTACAGGGTATCCGCGGCTACACCTTC.

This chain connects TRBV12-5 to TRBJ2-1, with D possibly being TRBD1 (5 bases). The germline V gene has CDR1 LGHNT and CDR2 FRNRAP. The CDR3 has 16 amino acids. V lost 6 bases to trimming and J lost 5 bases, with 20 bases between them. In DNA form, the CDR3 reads TGTGCTAGTGGGTCGACTTACAGGTCCCTGGACAATGAGCAGTTCTTC. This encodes CASGSTYRSLDNEQFF.

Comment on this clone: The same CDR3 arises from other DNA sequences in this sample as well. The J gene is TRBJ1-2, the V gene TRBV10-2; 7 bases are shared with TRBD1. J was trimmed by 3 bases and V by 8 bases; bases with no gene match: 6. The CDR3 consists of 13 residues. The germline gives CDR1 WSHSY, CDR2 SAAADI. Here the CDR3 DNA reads TGCGCCAGCCAGGGGCAGGGGGACTATGGCTACACCTTC. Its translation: CASQGQGDYGYTF.

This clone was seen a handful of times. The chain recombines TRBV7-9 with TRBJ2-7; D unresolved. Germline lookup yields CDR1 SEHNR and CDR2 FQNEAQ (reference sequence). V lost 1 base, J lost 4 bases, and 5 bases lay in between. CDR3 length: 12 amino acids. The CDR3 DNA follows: TGTGCCAGCAGCTTAGAAATTTACGAGCAGTACTTC. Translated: CASSLEIYEQYF.

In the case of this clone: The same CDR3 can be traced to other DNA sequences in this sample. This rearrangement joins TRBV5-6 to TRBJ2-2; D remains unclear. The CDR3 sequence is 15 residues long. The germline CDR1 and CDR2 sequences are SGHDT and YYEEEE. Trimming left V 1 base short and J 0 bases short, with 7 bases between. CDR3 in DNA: TGTGCCAGCAGCTTGAACCCCGCGAACACCGGGGAGCTGTTTTTT. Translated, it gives CASSLNPANTGELFF.

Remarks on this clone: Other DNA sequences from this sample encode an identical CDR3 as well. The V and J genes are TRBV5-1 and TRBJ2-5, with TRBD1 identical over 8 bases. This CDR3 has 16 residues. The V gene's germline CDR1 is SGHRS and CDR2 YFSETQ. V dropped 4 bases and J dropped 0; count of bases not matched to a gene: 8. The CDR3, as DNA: TGCGCCAGCAGCGGAGGGACAGGAGGGTACCAAGAGACCCAGTACTTC. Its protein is CASSGGTGGYQETQYF.

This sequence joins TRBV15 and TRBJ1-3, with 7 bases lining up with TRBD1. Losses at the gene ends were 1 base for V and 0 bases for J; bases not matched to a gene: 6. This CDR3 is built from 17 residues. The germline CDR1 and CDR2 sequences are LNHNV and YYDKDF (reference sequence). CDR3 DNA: TGTGCCACCAGCAGAGTAGGACAGGCGTCCTCTGGAAACACCATATATTTT. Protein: CATSRVGQASSGNTIYF.

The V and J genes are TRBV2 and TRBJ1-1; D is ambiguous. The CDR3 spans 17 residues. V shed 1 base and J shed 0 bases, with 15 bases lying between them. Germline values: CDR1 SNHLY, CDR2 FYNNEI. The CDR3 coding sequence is TGTGCCAGCAGTGAAGATATTCTGTCGCTTCTGAACACTGAAGCTTTCTTT. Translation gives CASSEDILSLLNTEAFF. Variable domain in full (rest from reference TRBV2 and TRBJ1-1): EPEVTQTPSHQVTQMGQEVILRCVPISNHLYFYWYRQILGQKVEFLVSFYNNEISEKSEIFDDQFSVERPDGSNFTLKIRSTKLEDSAMYFCASSEDILSLLNTEAFFGQGTRLTVV.

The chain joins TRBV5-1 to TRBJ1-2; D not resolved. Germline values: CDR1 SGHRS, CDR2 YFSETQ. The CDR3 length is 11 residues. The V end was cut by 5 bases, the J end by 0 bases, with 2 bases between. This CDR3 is CASRANYGYTF. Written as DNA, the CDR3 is TGCGCCAGCAGAGCTAACTATGGCTACACCTTC. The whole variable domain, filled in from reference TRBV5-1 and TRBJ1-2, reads KAGVTQTPRYLIKTRGQQVTLSCSPISGHRSVSWYQQTPGQGLQFLFEYFSETQRNKGNFPGRFSGRQFSNSRSEMNVSTLELGDSALYLCASRANYGYTFGSGTRLTVV.

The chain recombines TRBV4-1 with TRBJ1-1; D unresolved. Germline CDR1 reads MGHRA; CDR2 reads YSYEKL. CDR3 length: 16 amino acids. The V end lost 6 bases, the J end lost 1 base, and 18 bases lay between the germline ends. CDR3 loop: CASSLSYGRSNTEAFF. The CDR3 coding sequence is TGCGCCAGCAGTCTTTCGTATGGACGGTCGAACACTGAAGCTTTCTTT.

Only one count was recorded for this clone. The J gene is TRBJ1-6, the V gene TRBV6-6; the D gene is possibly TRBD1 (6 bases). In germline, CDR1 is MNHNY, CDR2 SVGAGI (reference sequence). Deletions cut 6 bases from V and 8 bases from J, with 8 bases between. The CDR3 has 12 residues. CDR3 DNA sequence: TGTGCCAGCAGCAGACAGGATTCACCCCTCCACTTT. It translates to CASSRQDSPLHF.

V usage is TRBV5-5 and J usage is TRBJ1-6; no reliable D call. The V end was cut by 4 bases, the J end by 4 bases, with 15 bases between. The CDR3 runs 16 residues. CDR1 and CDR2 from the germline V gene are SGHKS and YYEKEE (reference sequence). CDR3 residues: CASSLNHIDYNSPLHF. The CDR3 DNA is TGTGCCAGCAGCCTGAACCACATCGATTATAATTCACCCCTCCACTTT.